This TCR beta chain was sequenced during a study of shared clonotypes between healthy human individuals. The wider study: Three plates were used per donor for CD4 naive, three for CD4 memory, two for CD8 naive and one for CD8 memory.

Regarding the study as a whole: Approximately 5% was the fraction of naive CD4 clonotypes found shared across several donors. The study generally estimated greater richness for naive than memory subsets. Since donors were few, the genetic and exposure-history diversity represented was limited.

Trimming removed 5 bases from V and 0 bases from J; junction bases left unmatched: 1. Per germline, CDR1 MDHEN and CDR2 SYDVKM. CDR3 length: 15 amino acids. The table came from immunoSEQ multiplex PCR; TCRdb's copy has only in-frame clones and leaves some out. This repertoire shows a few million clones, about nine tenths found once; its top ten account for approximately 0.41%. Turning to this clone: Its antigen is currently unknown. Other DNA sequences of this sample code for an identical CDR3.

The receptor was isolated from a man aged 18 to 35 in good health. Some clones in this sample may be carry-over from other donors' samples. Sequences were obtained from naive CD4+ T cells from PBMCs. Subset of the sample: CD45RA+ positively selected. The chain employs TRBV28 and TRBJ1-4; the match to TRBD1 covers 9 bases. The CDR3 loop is CASSRQGATNEKLFF. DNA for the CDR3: TGTGCCAGCAGTCGACAGGGGGCAACTAATGAAAAACTGTTTTTT.